The 31 T cell receptor beta chains below all came from one sample that was sequenced in a study of blood T cells in healthy people across ages. Alongside a J-beta primer mix, a sample-barcoded 5' primer served in a second PCR lasting about 7 to 12 cycles. TCRdb re-derived calls from the 5' RACE reads in MiXCR, one entry per CDR3 protein. The data hold over 700,000 distinct CDR3 sequences, with about 53% observed a single time. The sample comprised blood. These TCRs come from a man aged 80 or over in good health.

The V gene is TRBV5-1, the J gene TRBJ2-3; TRBD2 matches at 14 bases. The CDR3 totals 19 residues. Germline-derived CDR1 and CDR2 are SGHRS and YFSETQ. V was pared by 3 bases and J by 3 bases, with 12 bases of the junction left unmatched. In DNA, the CDR3 is TGCGCCAGCAGCTCCTCTCCGGGACTAGCGGGAGCGAGGACAGATACGCAGTATTTT. Translated, it gives CASSSSPGLAGARTDTQYF.

The gene calls are TRBV18 and TRBJ2-7; 13 bases match TRBD2. Trimming at V came to 3 bases and at J to 5 bases, leaving 7 bases not matched to a gene. Germline V lookup: CDR1 KGHSH, CDR2 LQKENI. The CDR3 totals 16 residues. The CDR3 is CASSPRLAGGLNEQYF. The CDR3 nucleotides read TGTGCCAGCTCACCGAGACTAGCGGGAGGATTGAACGAGCAGTACTTC.

The J gene is TRBJ1-2, the V gene TRBV6-5, with 10 bases aligning to TRBD1. With 2 bases clipped from V and 4 bases from J, the junction kept 4 bases outside the gene matches. The CDR3 is 15 residues long. CDR1 is MNHEY and CDR2 is SVGAGI in the germline V gene. The CDR3 protein is CASSYAGQGSYGYTF. In DNA, the CDR3 is TGTGCCAGCAGTTACGCGGGACAGGGGAGCTATGGCTACACCTTC.

This clonotype was picked up a small number of times. CDR3 sequence (DNA): TGTGCCATCAGTGAGGGCCCGGGCACGGGTAGCGAGCAGTACTTC. Translated, it gives CAISEGPGTGSEQYF. The chain employs TRBV10-3 and TRBJ2-7; D is undetermined. Germline CDR1 ENHRY, CDR2 SYGVKD. The CDR3 length is 15 residues. V was cut by 2 bases and J by 6 bases, with 17 bases left in between.

This chain joins TRBV20-1 and TRBJ2-7; 8 bases fit TRBD2. The CDR3 contains 13 residues. Germline CDR1 is DFQATT and CDR2 is SNEGSKA (reference sequence). Trimming removed 6 bases from V and 2 bases from J; junction bases left unmatched: 6. The CDR3 is CSAPSGSAYEQYF. DNA of the CDR3: TGCAGTGCCCCTAGCGGGTCGGCCTACGAGCAGTACTTC.

V and J are TRBV20-1 and TRBJ2-7; D is uncertain. CDR3 length: 14 residues. Per the germline V gene, CDR1 is DFQATT and CDR2 is SNEGSKA (reference sequence). Trimming cost V 0 bases and J 0 bases, with 9 bases left between them. CDR3 DNA sequence: TGCAGTGCTAGAGATCCCAGACCCTCCTACGAGCAGTACTTC. Translated, it gives CSARDPRPSYEQYF.

V usage is TRBV20-1 and J usage is TRBJ2-7, with a tentative D call TRBD1 (6 bases). Germline V gives CDR1 DFQATT, CDR2 SNEGSKA (reference sequence). Trimming removed 6 bases from V and 3 bases from J, with 18 bases in between. The CDR3 has 14 residues. CDR3 in DNA: TGCAGTGCCGCCAGGGGTAGCGAGCTCTACGAGCAGTACTTC. It encodes CSAARGSELYEQYF.

This clonotype was seen a few times. The chain employs TRBV4-2 and TRBJ2-5, with TRBD2 matching over 9 bases. Germline trimming cut 0 bases from V and 5 bases from J; bases unmatched to any gene: 7. Germline V lookup: CDR1 LGHNA, CDR2 YNFKEQ. CDR3 size: 16 residues. The CDR3 DNA reads TGTGCCAGCAGCCAAGACCGAGGACTAGCGAGGGAGACCCAGTACTTC. Translation: CASSQDRGLARETQYF.

The V call is TRBV18, the J call TRBJ2-5; 7 bases match TRBD1. The CDR3 totals 15 residues. Trimming removed 4 bases from V and 2 bases from J; junction bases left unmatched: 7. The germline V gene has CDR1 KGHSH and CDR2 LQKENI. The CDR3 reads CASSLSGTAQETQYF. As DNA, the CDR3 is TGTGCCAGCTCACTGTCCGGGACAGCACAAGAGACCCAGTACTTC.

V is TRBV2 and J is TRBJ2-5; 11 bases line up with TRBD2. CDR3 size: 15 residues. V lost 4 bases to trimming and J lost 1 base; unmatched junction nucleotides: 2. Per the germline V gene, CDR1 is SNHLY and CDR2 is FYNNEI. The CDR3 DNA reads as TGTGCCAGCAGTGGACTAGCGGGGTCCCAAGAGACCCAGTACTTC. Its protein is CASSGLAGSQETQYF.

The chain carries TRBV12-3 or TRBV12-4 and TRBJ2-5; 7 positions agree with TRBD2. The J call may be in error: the DNA end matches TRBJ2-7 better. The length of the CDR3 is 12 residues. The CDR3 region has the DNA TGTGCCAGCACCGGGGGGTCCCTCGAGCAGTACTTC. It codes for CASTGGSLEQYF.

The chain has TRBV5-1 and TRBJ2-2; D is uncertain. Trimming removed 3 bases from V and 5 bases from J, with 14 bases in between. The CDR3 extends over 15 amino acids. Germline V gives CDR1 SGHRS, CDR2 YFSETQ. The CDR3 DNA reads TGCGCCAGCAGCTGGACCGGACCGGTAACCGGGGAGCTGTTTTTT. Amino acid sequence: CASSWTGPVTGELFF.

CDR3 region: CAISEIPQAYGYTF. DNA for the CDR3: TGTGCCATCAGTGAGATCCCCCAGGCCTATGGCTACACCTTC. The chain links TRBV10-3 to TRBJ1-2; D ambiguous. The CDR3 runs to 14 residues. The ends were cut back, 2 bases at V and 4 bases at J, with 11 bases in the middle. Germline V gene data show CDR1 as ENHRY and CDR2 as SYGVKD.

The CDR3 reads CASSLRPADEQYF. Written as DNA, the CDR3 is TGTGCCAGCAGCTTACGGCCCGCGGACGAGCAGTACTTC. The chain recombines TRBV7-6 with TRBJ2-7; D not certain. The CDR3 is made up of 13 amino acids. The ends were cut back, 2 bases at V and 5 bases at J, with 10 bases in the middle. Germline V gene lookup returns CDR1 SGHVS and CDR2 FNYEAQ.

The chain joins TRBV5-1 to TRBJ2-2, with a tentative D call TRBD2 (6 bases). This CDR3 has 16 residues. CDR1 SGHRS and CDR2 YFSETQ come from the germline V gene. The germline V and J ends were trimmed by 5 bases and 4 bases, with 18 bases remaining between them. CDR3 sequence reads: CASSNRRELGTGELFF. The DNA for the CDR3 is TGCGCCAGCAGTAATCGTCGGGAGTTAGGCACCGGGGAGCTGTTTTTT.

The rearrangement joins TRBV20-1 to TRBJ1-6; 7 bases line up with TRBD1. Germline loops: CDR1 DFQATT, CDR2 SNEGSKA (reference sequence). V shed 1 base, J shed 0 bases, and the junction held 6 bases outside the gene matches. This CDR3 comprises 17 residues. The CDR3 DNA follows: TGCAGTGCTAGAGTGGTGACAGGGAGCTCCTATAATTCACCCCTCCACTTT. It specifies CSARVVTGSSYNSPLHF.

This chain links TRBV6-2 or TRBV6-3 with TRBJ2-2; TRBD2 matches at 12 bases. After removal of 5 bases from V and 4 bases from J, the junction contained 2 bases not matched to a gene. This CDR3 region has 15 residues. The germline CDR1 and CDR2 sequences are MNHEY and SVGEGT. In DNA, the CDR3 is TGTGCCAGCAGTGGACTAGCGGGAATCACCGGGGAGCTGTTTTTT. It translates to CASSGLAGITGELFF.

The chain employs TRBV18 and TRBJ2-6, with TRBD2 identical over 10 bases. Germline V gives CDR1 KGHSH, CDR2 LQKENI. V shed 2 bases, J shed 0 bases, and the junction held 7 bases outside the gene matches. This CDR3 contains 19 residues. CDR3 nucleotides: TGTGCCAGCTCACCAGGCTCTCCTAGCGGGAGCTCTGGGGCCAACGTCCTGACTTTC. Translation gives CASSPGSPSGSSGANVLTF.

The rearrangement uses TRBV10-3 and TRBJ1-4; TRBD1 aligns across 10 bases. The trim removed 4 bases at V and 3 bases at J, leaving 11 bases unmatched. This CDR3 has 18 residues. The germline CDR1 and CDR2 sequences are ENHRY and SYGVKD. The chain's CDR3 is CAISATVGQGSSNEKLFF. The CDR3, as DNA: TGTGCCATCAGTGCCACCGTGGGACAGGGGTCATCTAATGAAAAACTGTTTTTT.

This clonotype was detected a few times. J is TRBJ2-7 and V is TRBV13; possible D gene TRBD2, 6 bases. The ends were cut back, 8 bases at V and 3 bases at J, with 14 bases in the middle. Per the germline V gene, CDR1 is PRHDT and CDR2 is FYEKMQ (reference sequence). The CDR3 totals 13 residues. CDR3 in amino acids: CASCLRGDYEQYF. In DNA, the CDR3 is TGTGCCAGCTGCCTGCGGGGCGACTACGAGCAGTACTTC.

The table lists this clonotype with a few counts. The rearrangement uses TRBV14 and TRBJ2-5; 7 bases are a match to TRBD1. The germline V gene has CDR1 SGHDN and CDR2 FVKESK. This CDR3 is built from 16 residues. The V and J ends lost 4 bases and 5 bases, in that order; junction bases with no gene match: 13. CDR3 loop: CASSRFLEGAGETQYF. The CDR3 coding sequence is TGTGCCAGCAGCCGCTTTCTCGAGGGGGCAGGGGAGACCCAGTACTTC. The whole variable domain, remainder taken from reference TRBV14 and TRBJ2-5, is EAGVTQFPSHSVIEKGQTVTLRCDPISGHDNLYWYRRVMGKEIKFLLHFVKESKQDESGMPNNRFLAERTGGTYSTLKVQPAELEDSGVYFCASSRFLEGAGETQYFGPGTRLLVL.

This clonotype was seen a handful of times. The chain carries TRBV6-5 and TRBJ2-5; tentative D call: TRBD1 (6 bases). This CDR3 is 16 amino acids long. CDR1 and CDR2 (germline): MNHEY, SVGAGI. Trimming took off 4 bases at V and 2 bases at J, with 17 bases between the two ends. CDR3 amino acids: CASSSLKTGAQETQYF. In DNA form, the CDR3 reads TGTGCCAGCAGTTCCCTTAAGACAGGAGCTCAAGAGACCCAGTACTTC.

The table lists this clonotype with a few counts. The chain combines TRBV20-1 with TRBJ2-1, with 10 bases fitting TRBD2. The ends lost 1 base at V and 3 bases at J; junction bases unmatched: 3. Germline CDR1 is DFQATT and CDR2 is SNEGSKA (reference sequence). This CDR3 region has 15 residues. The CDR3 DNA follows: TGCAGTGCTAGAGCCGGGACTAGCGTCTACAATGAGCAGTTCTTC. Translation gives CSARAGTSVYNEQFF.

This clonotype occurred a few times. V and J are TRBV28 and TRBJ2-7; 7 bases fit TRBD2. With 6 bases clipped from V and 0 bases from J, the junction kept 8 bases outside the gene matches. The CDR3 runs to 15 residues. Germline assignment: CDR1 MDHEN and CDR2 SYDVKM. The CDR3 loop reads CASSPLERGSYEQYF. CDR3 DNA: TGTGCCAGCAGCCCTCTAGAGCGGGGCTCCTACGAGCAGTACTTC.

This clonotype was seen more than once but under ten times. The V gene is TRBV7-2, the J gene TRBJ2-7; D is ambiguous. This CDR3 spans 14 amino acids. Trimming shortened V by 2 bases and J by 3 bases, and 11 bases separated the two germline ends. Germline CDR1 SGHTA, CDR2 FQGNSA. The CDR3 is CASSLTYSSYEQYF. CDR3 nucleotide sequence: TGTGCCAGCAGCTTAACCTACAGCAGCTACGAGCAGTACTTC.

Points on this clonotype: Mismatch with germline at one junction end may stem from a read error. The chain recombines TRBV6-6 with TRBJ2-4; D perhaps matches TRBD2 (6 bases). CDR1 and CDR2 (germline): MNHNY, SVGAGI (reference sequence). This CDR3 has 13 amino acids. CDR3 residues: CASSYSQDYEQYF. The CDR3 DNA sequence: TGTGCCAGCAGTTACTCGCAGGACTACGAGCAGTACTTT.

The rearrangement uses TRBV5-1 and TRBJ2-2, with TRBD1 matching over 8 bases. The CDR3 contains 16 residues. CDR1 and CDR2 from the germline V gene are SGHRS and YFSETQ. J lost 2 bases, V lost 5 bases, and 8 bases had no gene match. The CDR3 spells CASSPRTGSNTGELFF. CDR3 DNA sequence: TGCGCCAGCAGTCCGAGGACAGGGTCAAACACCGGGGAGCTGTTTTTT.

This clonotype occurred a few times. The V gene is TRBV7-9, the J gene TRBJ2-5; the D gene is possibly TRBD2 (6 bases). Germline V gene lookup returns CDR1 SEHNR and CDR2 FQNEAQ (reference sequence). There are 13 residues in the CDR3. Between the trimmed V and J ends, which lost 0 bases and 11 bases, there was a span of 13 bases. Here the CDR3 reads CASSLALGREQYF. CDR3 nucleotides: TGTGCCAGCAGCTTAGCGCTCGGGAGAGAGCAGTACTTC.

The rearrangement uses TRBV10-3 and TRBJ1-2, with a possible D match to TRBD1 (6 bases). Germline CDR1 reads ENHRY; CDR2 reads SYGVKD. The CDR3 sequence is 13 residues long. V was trimmed by 6 bases and J by 1 base, leaving 9 bases between them. CDR3 protein: CAIRPGDNYGYTF. CDR3 sequence (DNA): TGTGCCATCAGGCCAGGGGATAACTATGGCTACACCTTC.

Only one count was recorded for this clonotype. The junction departs from the called germline gene at one end, perhaps through a read error. The chain uses TRBV4-2 and TRBJ2-5, with 9 bases lining up with TRBD2. This CDR3 has 17 residues. CDR1 and CDR2 (germline): LGHNA, YNFKEQ. The chain's CDR3 is CTSSLDPWTSAQETQYF. CDR3 DNA sequence: TGTACCAGCAGCCTCGACCCCTGGACTAGCGCGCAAGAGACCCAGTACTTC.

This clonotype was seen once. The chain is built from TRBV3-1 and TRBJ2-3, with a tentative D call TRBD2 (6 bases). The CDR3 is 17 amino acids. From germline, CDR1 is LGHDT and CDR2 YNNKEL (reference sequence). V lost 0 bases and J lost 1, with 14 bases in between. The CDR3 reads CASSQDLPGSGTDTQYF. CDR3 nucleotide sequence: TGTGCCAGCAGCCAAGATCTCCCCGGGAGTGGCACAGATACGCAGTATTTT.